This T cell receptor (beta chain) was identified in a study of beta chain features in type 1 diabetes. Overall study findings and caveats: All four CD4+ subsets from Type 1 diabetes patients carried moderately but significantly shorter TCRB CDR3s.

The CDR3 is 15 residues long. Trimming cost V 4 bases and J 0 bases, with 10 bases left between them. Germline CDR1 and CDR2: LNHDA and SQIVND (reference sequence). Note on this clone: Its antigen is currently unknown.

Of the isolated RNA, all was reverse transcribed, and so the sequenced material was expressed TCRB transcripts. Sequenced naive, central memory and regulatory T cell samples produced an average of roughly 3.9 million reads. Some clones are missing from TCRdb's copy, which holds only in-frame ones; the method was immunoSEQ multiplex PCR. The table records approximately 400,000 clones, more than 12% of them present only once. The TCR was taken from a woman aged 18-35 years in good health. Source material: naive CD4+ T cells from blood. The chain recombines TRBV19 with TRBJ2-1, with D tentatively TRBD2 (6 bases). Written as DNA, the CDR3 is TGTGCCAGTAGTAGATACGGGGGCTCCTACAATGAGCAGTTCTTC. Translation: CASSRYGGSYNEQFF.